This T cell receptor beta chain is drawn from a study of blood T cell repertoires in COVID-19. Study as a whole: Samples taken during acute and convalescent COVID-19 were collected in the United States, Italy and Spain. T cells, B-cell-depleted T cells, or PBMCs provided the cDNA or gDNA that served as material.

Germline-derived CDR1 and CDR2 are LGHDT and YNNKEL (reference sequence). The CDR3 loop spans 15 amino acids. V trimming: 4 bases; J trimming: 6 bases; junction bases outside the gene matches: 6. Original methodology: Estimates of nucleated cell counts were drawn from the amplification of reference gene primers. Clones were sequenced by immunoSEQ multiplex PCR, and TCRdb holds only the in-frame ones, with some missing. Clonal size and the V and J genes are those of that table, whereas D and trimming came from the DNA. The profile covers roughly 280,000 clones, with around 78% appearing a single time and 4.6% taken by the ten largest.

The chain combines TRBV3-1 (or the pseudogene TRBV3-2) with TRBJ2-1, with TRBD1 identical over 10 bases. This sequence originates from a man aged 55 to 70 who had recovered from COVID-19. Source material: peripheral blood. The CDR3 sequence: CASSPDRGQINEQFF. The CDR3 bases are TGTGCCAGCAGCCCCGACAGGGGGCAGATCAATGAGCAGTTCTTC.